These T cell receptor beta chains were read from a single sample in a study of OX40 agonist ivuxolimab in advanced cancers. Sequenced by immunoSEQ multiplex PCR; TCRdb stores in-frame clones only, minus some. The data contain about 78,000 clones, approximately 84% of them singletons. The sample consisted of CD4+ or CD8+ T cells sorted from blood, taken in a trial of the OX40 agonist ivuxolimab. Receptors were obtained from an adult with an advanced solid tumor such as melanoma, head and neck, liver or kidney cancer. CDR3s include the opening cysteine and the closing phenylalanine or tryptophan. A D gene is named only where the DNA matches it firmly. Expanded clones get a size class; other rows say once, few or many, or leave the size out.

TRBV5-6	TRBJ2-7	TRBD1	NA	TGTGCCAGCAGCCGCGGGACAGGACAGCACTACGAGCAGTACTTC	CASSRGTGQHYEQYF
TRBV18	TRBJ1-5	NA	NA	TGTGCCAGCTCAACAGGCGGCAATCAGCCCCAGCATTTT	CASSTGGNQPQHF
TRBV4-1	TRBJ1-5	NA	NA	TGCGCCAGCAGCCAAATCAGGGGAGGGAATCAGCCCCAGCATTTT	CASSQIRGGNQPQHF
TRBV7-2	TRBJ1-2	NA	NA	TGTGCCAGCAGCTTTGATAAGAACTATGGCTACACCTTC	CASSFDKNYGYTF
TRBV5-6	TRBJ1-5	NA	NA	TGTGCCAGCAGCTTACGGCTGGCCTCGAATCAGCCCCAGCATTTT	CASSLRLASNQPQHF
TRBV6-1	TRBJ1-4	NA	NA	TGTGCCAGCAGTGACCTACAGGGAGCAACTAATGAAAAACTGTTTTTT	CASSDLQGATNEKLFF
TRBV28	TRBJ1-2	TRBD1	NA	TGTGCCGCGGGGGACAGGGTCTCTGGCTACACCTTC	CAAGDRVSGYTF
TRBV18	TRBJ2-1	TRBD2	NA	TGTGCCAGCTCACCACTGGGACTAGCGGTGAACAATGAGCAGTTCTTC	CASSPLGLAVNNEQFF
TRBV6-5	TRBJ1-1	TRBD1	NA	TGTGCCAGCAGTTACCCCATCAGGGGGCTGAGTGAAGCTTTCTTT	CASSYPIRGLSEAFF
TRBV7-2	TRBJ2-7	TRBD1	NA	TGTGCCAGCAGCAAGTCCGGGACAGATACATACGAGCAGTACTTC	CASSKSGTDTYEQYF
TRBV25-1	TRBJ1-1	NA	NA	TGTGCCAGCAGTGACACTGAAGCTTTCTTT	CASSDTEAFF
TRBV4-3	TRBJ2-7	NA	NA	TGCGCCAGCAGCCGAGCTGCGGGACTTGTCTACGAGCAGTACTTC	CASSRAAGLVYEQYF
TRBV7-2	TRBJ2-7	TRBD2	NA	TGTGCCAGCAGCACCGGCGCCGGGGGTTCGGCGGGAGTTAGATACGAGCAGTACTTC	CASSTGAGGSAGVRYEQYF
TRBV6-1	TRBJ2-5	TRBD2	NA	TGTGCCAGCAGTGTCGGAACGGGAGGGCCTGGGGAGACCCAGTACTTC	CASSVGTGGPGETQYF
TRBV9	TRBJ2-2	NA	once	TGTGCCAGCAGCGTAGATGTTTACACCGGGGAGCTGTTTTTT	CASSVDVYTGELFF
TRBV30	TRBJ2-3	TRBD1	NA	TGTGCCTGGAGTGTGACAGGGGATACGCAGTATTTT	CAWSVTGDTQYF
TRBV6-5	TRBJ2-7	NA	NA	TGTGCCAGCAGTTTCGCCAGGGTTTCCCGAGCGAGTGAGCAGTACTTC	CASSFARVSRASEQYF
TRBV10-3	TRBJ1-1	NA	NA	TGTGCCATCAGTGAACGCGGGGGCTCGGGTAGCACTGAAGCTTTCTTT	CAISERGGSGSTEAFF
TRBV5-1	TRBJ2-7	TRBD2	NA	TGCGCCAGCAGCTCCGGGACTAGCGGAACCTACGAGCAGTACTTC	CASSSGTSGTYEQYF
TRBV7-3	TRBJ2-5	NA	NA	TGTGCCAGCAGCCAGGGCAGCGGGGAGACCCAGTACTTC	CASSQGSGETQYF
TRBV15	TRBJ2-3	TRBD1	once	TGTGCCACCAGGAGGGACAGGAGCACAGATACGCAGTATTTT	CATRRDRSTDTQYF
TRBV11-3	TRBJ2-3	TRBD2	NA	TGTGCCAGCAGCTCCCGGACTAGCGGGGGAGATACGCAGTATTTT	CASSSRTSGGDTQYF
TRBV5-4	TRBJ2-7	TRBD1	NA	TGTGCCAGCAGTTACGGACAGGGCGCCCCCTACGAGCAGTACTTC	CASSYGQGAPYEQYF
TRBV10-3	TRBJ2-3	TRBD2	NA	TGTGCCATCAGTGAGTCGGGTAGCGGGAGTCTGACAGATACGCAGTATTTT	CAISESGSGSLTDTQYF
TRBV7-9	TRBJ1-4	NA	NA	TGTGCCAGCAGCTTAGGGGAAGCAACTAATGAAAAACTGTTTTTT	CASSLGEATNEKLFF
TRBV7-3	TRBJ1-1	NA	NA	TGTGCCAGCAGCTCCCGTCAGGGGACTGAAGCTTTCTTT	CASSSRQGTEAFF
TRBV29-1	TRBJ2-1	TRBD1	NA	TGCAGCGTGTCCGGGGACAGGGGCTACAATGAGCAGTTCTTC	CSVSGDRGYNEQFF
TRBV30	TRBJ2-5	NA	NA	TGTGCCTGGAGACCCGGTCGCCAAGAGACCCAGTACTTC	CAWRPGRQETQYF
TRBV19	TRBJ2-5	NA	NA	TGTGCCAGTAGTAAGGGTGGGGGTCGGGAGACCCAGTACTTC	CASSKGGGRETQYF
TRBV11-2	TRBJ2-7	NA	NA	TGTGCCAGCAGCTTAGCCCAATACGAGCAGTACTTC	CASSLAQYEQYF
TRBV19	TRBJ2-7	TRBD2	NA	TGTGCCAGTAGCAATCCGGGGGGGTCTGGCAAATACGAGCAGTACTTC	CASSNPGGSGKYEQYF
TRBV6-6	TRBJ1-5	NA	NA	TGTGCCAGCATTAAGGAGCGGACAGCCCCCCAGCCCCAGCATTTT	CASIKERTAPQPQHF
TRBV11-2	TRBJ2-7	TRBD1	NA	TGTGCCAGCAGCTTATTAGGGACAGTCATCTACGAGCAGTACTTC	CASSLLGTVIYEQYF
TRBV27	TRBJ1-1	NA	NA	TGTGCCAGCAGTTCCTCGGGTGGGGGGCTTATGGAAGCTTTCTTT	CASSSSGGGLMEAFF
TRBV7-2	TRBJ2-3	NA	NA	TGTGCCAGCAGGGGCAGGGTTCCGGATACGCAGTATTTT	CASRGRVPDTQYF